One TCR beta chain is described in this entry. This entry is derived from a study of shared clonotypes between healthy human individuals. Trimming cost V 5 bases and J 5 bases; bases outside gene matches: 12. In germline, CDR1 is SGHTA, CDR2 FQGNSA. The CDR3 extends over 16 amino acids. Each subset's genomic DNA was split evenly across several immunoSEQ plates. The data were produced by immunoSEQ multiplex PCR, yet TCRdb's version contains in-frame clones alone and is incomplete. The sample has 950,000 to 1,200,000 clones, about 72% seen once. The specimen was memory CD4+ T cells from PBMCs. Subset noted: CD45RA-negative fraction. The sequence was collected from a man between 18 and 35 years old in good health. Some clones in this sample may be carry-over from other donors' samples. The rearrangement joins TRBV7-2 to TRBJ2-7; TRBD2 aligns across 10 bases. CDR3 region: CASSLLGLAAANEQYF. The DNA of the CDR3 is TGTGCCAGCAGCCTCCTAGGACTAGCGGCTGCAAACGAGCAGTACTTC.